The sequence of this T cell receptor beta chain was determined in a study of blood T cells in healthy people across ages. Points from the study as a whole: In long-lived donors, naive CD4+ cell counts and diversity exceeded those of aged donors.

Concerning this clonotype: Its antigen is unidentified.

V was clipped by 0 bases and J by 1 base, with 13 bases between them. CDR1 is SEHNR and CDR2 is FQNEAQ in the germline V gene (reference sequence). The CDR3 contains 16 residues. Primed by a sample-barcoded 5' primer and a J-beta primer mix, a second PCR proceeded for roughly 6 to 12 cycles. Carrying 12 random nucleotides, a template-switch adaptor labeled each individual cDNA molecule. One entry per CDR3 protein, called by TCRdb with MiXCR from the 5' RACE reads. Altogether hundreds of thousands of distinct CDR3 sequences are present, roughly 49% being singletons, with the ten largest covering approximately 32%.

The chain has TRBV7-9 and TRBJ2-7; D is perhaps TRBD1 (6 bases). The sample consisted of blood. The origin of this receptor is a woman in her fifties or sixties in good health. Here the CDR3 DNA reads TGTGCCAGCAGCTTAGCGAGGCCCCAGGGGTCCTACGAGCAGTACTTC. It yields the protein CASSLARPQGSYEQYF.